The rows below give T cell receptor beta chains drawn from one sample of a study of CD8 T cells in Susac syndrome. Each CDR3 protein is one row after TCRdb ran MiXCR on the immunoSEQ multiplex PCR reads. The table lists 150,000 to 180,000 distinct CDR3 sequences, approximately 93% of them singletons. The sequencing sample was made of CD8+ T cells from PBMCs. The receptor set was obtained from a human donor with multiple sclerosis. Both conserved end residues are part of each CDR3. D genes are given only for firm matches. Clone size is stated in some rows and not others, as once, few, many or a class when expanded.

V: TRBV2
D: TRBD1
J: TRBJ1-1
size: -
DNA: TGTGCCAACCTCCTAACGGGACAGTTGAACACTGAAGCTTTCTTT
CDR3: CANLLTGQLNTEAFF

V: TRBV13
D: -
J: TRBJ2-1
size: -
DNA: TGTGCCAGCAGCTTGGGACGGCCTAGGGGAGCCTACAATGAGCAGTTCTTC
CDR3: CASSLGRPRGAYNEQFF

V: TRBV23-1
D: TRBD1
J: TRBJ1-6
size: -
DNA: TGCGCCAGCAGTCAATGCCTTGGTCTGGACAGGGGAAATTCACCCCTCCACTTT
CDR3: CASSQCLGLDRGNSPLHF

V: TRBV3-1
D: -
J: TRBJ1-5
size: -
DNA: TGTGCCAGCAGCCAAGGTCAGGGGAGCAATCAGCCCCAGCATTTT
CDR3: CASSQGQGSNQPQHF

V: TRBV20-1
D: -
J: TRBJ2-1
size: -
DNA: TGCAGTGCTAGAGACACCGTCGGTTACAATGAGCAGTTCTTC
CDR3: CSARDTVGYNEQFF

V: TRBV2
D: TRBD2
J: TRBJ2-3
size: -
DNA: TGTGCCAGCAGTGAGATCAGCGGGACTATTTTTGATACGCAGTATTTT
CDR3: CASSEISGTIFDTQYF

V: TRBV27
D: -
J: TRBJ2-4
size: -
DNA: TGTGCCAGCAGTGACGGGACAGCCAAAAACATTCAGTACTTC
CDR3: CASSDGTAKNIQYF

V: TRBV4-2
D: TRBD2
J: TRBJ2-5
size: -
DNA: TGTGCCAGCAGCCCAAAACTAGCGGAACAAGAGACCCAGTACTTC
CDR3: CASSPKLAEQETQYF

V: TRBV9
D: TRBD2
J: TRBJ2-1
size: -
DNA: TGTGCCAGCAGCGTAGTAGCGGGGGGGACCAGCTCCTACAATGAGCAGTTCTTC
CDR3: CASSVVAGGTSSYNEQFF

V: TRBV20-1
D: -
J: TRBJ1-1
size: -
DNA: TGCAGTGCTAGAGATACCGGGACTGAAGCTTTCTTT
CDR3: CSARDTGTEAFF

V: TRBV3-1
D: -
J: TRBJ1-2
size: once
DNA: TGTGCCAGCAGCCAAGATCGCGGGAGAAGAAATTTCTATGGCTACACCTTC
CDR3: CASSQDRGRRNFYGYTF

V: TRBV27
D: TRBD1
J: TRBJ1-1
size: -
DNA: TGTGCCAGCAACGGGGCAGGGGGGAACACTGAAGCTTTCTTT
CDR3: CASNGAGGNTEAFF

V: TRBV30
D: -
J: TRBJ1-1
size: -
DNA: TGTGCCTGGATTCCGGGCTGGACTGAAGCTTTCTTT
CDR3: CAWIPGWTEAFF

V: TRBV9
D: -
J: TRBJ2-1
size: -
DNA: TGTGCCAGCAGCGTAGCTATGCGGAATGAGCAGTTCTTC
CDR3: CASSVAMRNEQFF

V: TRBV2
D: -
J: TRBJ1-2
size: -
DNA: TGTGCCTCCGGAGGACGTCCTAACTATGGCTACACCTTC
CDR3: CASGGRPNYGYTF

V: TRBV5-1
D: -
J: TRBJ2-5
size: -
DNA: TGCGCCAGCAGCTTCCCGAAAGATAGGGCCGAAGAGACCCAGTACTTC
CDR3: CASSFPKDRAEETQYF

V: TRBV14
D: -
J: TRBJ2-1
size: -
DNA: TGTGCCAGCAGCCTTACAAGACGAACCAGCTCCTACAATGAGCAGTTCTTC
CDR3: CASSLTRRTSSYNEQFF

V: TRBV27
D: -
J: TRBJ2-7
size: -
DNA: TGTGCCAGCAGTTTTGGTCAGGGGTACAATGAGCAGTACTTC
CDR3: CASSFGQGYNEQYF

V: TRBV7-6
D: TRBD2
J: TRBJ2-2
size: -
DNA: TGTGCCAGCAGCTACCGAGCGGGGGGCCGGTCCGGGGAGCTGTTTTTT
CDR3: CASSYRAGGRSGELFF

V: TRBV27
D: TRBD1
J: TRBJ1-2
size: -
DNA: TGTGCCAGCAGCCCGAAAGTCCGGGCGACAGGGGATAACGGCTACACCTTC
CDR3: CASSPKVRATGDNGYTF

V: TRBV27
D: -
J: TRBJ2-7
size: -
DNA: TGTGCCAGCAGTCCTTTGGGGGCCTACGAGCAGTACTTC
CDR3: CASSPLGAYEQYF

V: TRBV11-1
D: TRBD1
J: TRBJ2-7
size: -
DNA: TGTGCCAGCAGCTTAGCCGGGACAGGGAGGTACGAGCAGTACTTC
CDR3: CASSLAGTGRYEQYF

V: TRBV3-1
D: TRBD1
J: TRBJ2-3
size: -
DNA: TGTGCCAGCAGCCGACAGGGGCCGGGTGGAGATACGCAGTATTTT
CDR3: CASSRQGPGGDTQYF

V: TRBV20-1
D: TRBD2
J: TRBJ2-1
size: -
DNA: TGCAGTGCTAGCGACGCGTGGGGGGGGTCCTACAATGAGCAGTTCTTC
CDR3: CSASDAWGGSYNEQFF

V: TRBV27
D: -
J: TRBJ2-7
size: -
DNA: TGTGCCAGCAGTTTCCGGACAGACGGGGTAGGCGAGCAGTACTTC
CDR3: CASSFRTDGVGEQYF

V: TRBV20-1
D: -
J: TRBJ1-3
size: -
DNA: TGCAGTGCTAGTAGGAGTAATCCGACTGGAAACACCATATATTTT
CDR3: CSASRSNPTGNTIYF

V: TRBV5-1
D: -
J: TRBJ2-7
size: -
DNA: TGCGCCAGCAGCTTGGCTGACTCCTGGAGGTCCTACGAGCAGTACTTC
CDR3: CASSLADSWRSYEQYF

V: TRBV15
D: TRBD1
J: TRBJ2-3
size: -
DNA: TGTGCCACCAGCAGGACAGGGCTCACAGATACGCAGTATTTT
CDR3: CATSRTGLTDTQYF

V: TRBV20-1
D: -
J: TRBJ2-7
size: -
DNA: TGCAGTGCTCTCCCCGGAAGTGGGCCTTTCTACGAGCAGTACTTC
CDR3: CSALPGSGPFYEQYF

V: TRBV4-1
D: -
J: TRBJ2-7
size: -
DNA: TGCGCCAGCAGCCAAGATAGGAGCAGCTCCTACGAGCAGTACTTC
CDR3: CASSQDRSSSYEQYF

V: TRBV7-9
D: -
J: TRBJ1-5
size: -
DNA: TGTGCCAGCAGCCTCGGATCGAGTAGTCAGCCCCAGCATTTT
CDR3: CASSLGSSSQPQHF

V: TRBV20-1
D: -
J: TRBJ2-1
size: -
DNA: TGCAGTGCTCGGGACCTCCCTCCTTGGAATGAGCAGTTCTTC
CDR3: CSARDLPPWNEQFF

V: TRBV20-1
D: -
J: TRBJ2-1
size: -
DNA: TGCAGTGCTAGGCTAGCCTACAATGAGCAGTTCTTC
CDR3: CSARLAYNEQFF

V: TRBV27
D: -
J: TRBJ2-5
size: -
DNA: TGTGCCAGCAGTTTACTGCCCCATAAAGAGACCCAGTACTTC
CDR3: CASSLLPHKETQYF

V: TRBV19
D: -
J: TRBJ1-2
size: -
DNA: TGTGCCAGTACCCTTTACAGTACCGGGAACTATGGCTACACCTTC
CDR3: CASTLYSTGNYGYTF

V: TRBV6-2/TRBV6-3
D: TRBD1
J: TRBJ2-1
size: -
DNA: TGTGCCAGCAGTCCTCCGCTGGGACAGGGAAACAATGAGCAGTTCTTC
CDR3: CASSPPLGQGNNEQFF

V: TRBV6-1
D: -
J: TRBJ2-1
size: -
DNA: TGTGCCAGCCCCGGACCGCTAAGGGGGAATGAGCAGTTCTTC
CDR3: CASPGPLRGNEQFF

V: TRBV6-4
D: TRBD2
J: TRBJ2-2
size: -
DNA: TGTGCCAGCAGTGGGCTAGCGGGGGACACCGGGGAGCTGTTTTTT
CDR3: CASSGLAGDTGELFF

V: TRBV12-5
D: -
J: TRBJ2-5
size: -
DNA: TGTGCTAGTGGAGATACAGGGCGTCGGGAGACCCAGTACTTC
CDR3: CASGDTGRRETQYF

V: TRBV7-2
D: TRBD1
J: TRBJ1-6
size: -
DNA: TGTGCCAGCAGCTATCGAGACAGGGCTTATAATTCACCCCTCCACTTT
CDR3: CASSYRDRAYNSPLHF

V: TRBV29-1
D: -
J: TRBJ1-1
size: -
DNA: TGCAGCTCCGAACAGGGCTCCACGGCTGAAGCTTTCTTT
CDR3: CSSEQGSTAEAFF

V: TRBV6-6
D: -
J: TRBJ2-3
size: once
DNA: TGTGCCAGCAGCTATCCCGGGCGGGGCCTAGCAGATACGCAGTATTTT
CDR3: CASSYPGRGLADTQYF

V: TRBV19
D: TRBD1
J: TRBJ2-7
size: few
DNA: TGTGCCAGTAGGGGGACAGGTTACGAGCAGTACTTC
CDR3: CASRGTGYEQYF

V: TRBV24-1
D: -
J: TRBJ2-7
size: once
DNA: TGTGCCACCAGTGATTTGCAGGGGTACGAGCAGTACTTC
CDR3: CATSDLQGYEQYF

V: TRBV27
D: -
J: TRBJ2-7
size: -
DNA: TGTGCCAGCAGTCCCGCCCGACAGGCTCACGAGCAGTACTTC
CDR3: CASSPARQAHEQYF

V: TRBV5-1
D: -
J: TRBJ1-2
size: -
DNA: TGCGCCAGCAGCGTTTCAGACCGGGCCTTCAACTATGGCTACACCTTC
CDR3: CASSVSDRAFNYGYTF

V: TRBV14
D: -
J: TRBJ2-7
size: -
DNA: TGTGCCAGCAGCCAAGACAGCCCTTGGGAGCAGTACTTC
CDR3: CASSQDSPWEQYF

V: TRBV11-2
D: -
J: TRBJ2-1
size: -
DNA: TGTGCCAGCAGAACTCAGGTTAATGAGCAGTTCTTC
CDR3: CASRTQVNEQFF

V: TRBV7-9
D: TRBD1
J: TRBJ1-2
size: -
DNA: TGTGCCAGCAGCTACAGGACAGGGGACTATGGCTACACCTTC
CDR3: CASSYRTGDYGYTF

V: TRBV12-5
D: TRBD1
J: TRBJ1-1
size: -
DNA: TGTGCTAGTGCCGGACAGGGGAACACTGAAGCTTTCTTT
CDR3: CASAGQGNTEAFF

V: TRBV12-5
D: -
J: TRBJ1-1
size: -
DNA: TGTGCTAGTGGTTTGGGATTGGGCACTGAAGCTTTCTTT
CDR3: CASGLGLGTEAFF

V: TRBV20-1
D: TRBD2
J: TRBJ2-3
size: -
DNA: TGCAGTGCTTCGGGACTAGCGGTTAGCACAGATACGCAGTATTTT
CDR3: CSASGLAVSTDTQYF

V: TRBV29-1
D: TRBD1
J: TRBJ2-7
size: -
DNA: TGCAGCGTTGGGGGGGTACCGGGACAGGGAGCCTACGAGCAGTACTTC
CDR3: CSVGGVPGQGAYEQYF

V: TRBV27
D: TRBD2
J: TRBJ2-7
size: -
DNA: TGTGCCAGCAGTCCCCCGGGACTAGCGGGCGAGCAGTACTTC
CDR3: CASSPPGLAGEQYF

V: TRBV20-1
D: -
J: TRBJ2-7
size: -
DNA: TGCAGTGCTAGTTCAATGATGGCTTATGTGCAGTACTTC
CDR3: CSASSMMAYVQYF

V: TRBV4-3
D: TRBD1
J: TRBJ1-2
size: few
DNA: TGTGCCAGCAGCCAGGACAGGGGCAACTATGGCTACACCTTC
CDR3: CASSQDRGNYGYTF

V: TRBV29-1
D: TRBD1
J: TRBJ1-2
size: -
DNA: TGCAGCGTTGAAATAGGACAGGGCAAGGGTGGCTACACCTTC
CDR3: CSVEIGQGKGGYTF

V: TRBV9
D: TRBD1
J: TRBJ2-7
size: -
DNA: TGTGCCAGCAGCGCGGGACAGGAGGACGAGCAGTACTTC
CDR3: CASSAGQEDEQYF

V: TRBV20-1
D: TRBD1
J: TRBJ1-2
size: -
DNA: TGCAGTGCTAGAGTCGGGACAGTGAACTATGGCTACACCTTC
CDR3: CSARVGTVNYGYTF

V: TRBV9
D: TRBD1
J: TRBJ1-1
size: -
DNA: TGTGCCAGCAGCCCCATGGGACAGGCGAACACTGAAGCTTTCTTT
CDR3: CASSPMGQANTEAFF